These 27 T cell receptor beta chains were sequenced from one sample in a study of blood T cell repertoires in COVID-19. Clones were read by immunoSEQ multiplex PCR, and TCRdb kept only the in-frame ones, dropping some. The sample has approximately 240,000 clones; less than 85% are singletons. Sequencing was performed on peripheral blood. Receptors originate from a woman older than 75 with active or convalescent COVID-19.

Remarks on this clone: Because the CDR3's place on the DNA is in doubt, the DNA is left out and the CDR3 is given as listed by TCRdb. The chain's CDR3 is CSGWGQGASTFF. V is TRBV29-1 and J is TRBJ1-1; the D call TRBD1 from the table was never checked on the DNA. The CDR3 is 12 residues long, counting both termini. Germline loops: CDR1 SQVTM, CDR2 ANQGSEA.

The CDR3 DNA reads TGTGCCGGAGGACAGGGGGCAAGAGAGCAGTACTTC. As protein: CAGGQGAREQYF. This sequence joins TRBV2 and TRBJ2-7, with 11 bases matching TRBD1. The germline CDR1 and CDR2 sequences are SNHLY and FYNNEI. The CDR3 totals 12 residues. V dropped 11 bases and J dropped 7; count of bases not matched to a gene: 7.

V usage is TRBV5-1 and J usage is TRBJ2-5; 10 nucleotides align to TRBD2. The CDR3 has 17 residues. Germline assignment: CDR1 SGHRS and CDR2 YFSETQ. V shed 1 base and J 1 base; nucleotides not matched to a gene: 7. As DNA, the CDR3 is TGCGCCAGCAGCTTGTCTCTAGCGGGAGCGTCCCAAGAGACCCAGTACTTC. Translated, it gives CASSLSLAGASQETQYF.

V and J are TRBV25-1 and TRBJ2-5, with D possibly matching TRBD2 (5 bases). Looked up from germline, CDR1 is MGHDK and CDR2 is SYGVNS. The CDR3 sequence is 15 residues long. V was shortened by 6 bases and J by 4 bases, with 18 bases between the two germline ends. The chain's CDR3 is CASSPPFREPETQYF. CDR3 DNA: TGTGCCAGCAGCCCTCCATTTCGGGAACCAGAGACCCAGTACTTC.

The chain recombines TRBV9 with TRBJ2-5, with 8 bases aligning to TRBD2. This CDR3 contains 14 residues. CDR1 is SGDLS and CDR2 is YYNGEE in the germline V gene. V was pared by 4 bases and J by 5 bases, with 7 bases of the junction left unmatched. The CDR3 here is CASSPSTGGETQYF. The CDR3, as DNA: TGTGCCAGCAGCCCATCAACGGGGGGGGAGACCCAGTACTTC. The variable domain in full, completed from reference TRBV9 and TRBJ2-5, reads DSGVTQTPKHLITATGQRVTLRCSPRSGDLSVYWYQQSLDQGLQFLIQYYNGEERAKGNILERFSAQQFPDLHSELNLSSLELGDSALYFCASSPSTGGETQYFGPGTRLLVL.

The chain combines TRBV2 with TRBJ1-2, with 8 nucleotides matching TRBD1. The germline gives CDR1 SNHLY, CDR2 FYNNEI. V shed 6 bases, J shed 6 bases, and the junction held 6 bases outside the gene matches. CDR3 length: 13 amino acids. The CDR3 DNA reads TGTGCCAGCAGGTCCGGACAGGGAAATGGCTACACCTTC. Translated, it gives CASRSGQGNGYTF.

This rearrangement joins TRBV3-1 (or the pseudogene TRBV3-2) to TRBJ2-7; maybe TRBD2 (6 bases). The V end was cut by 1 base, the J end by 1 base, with 17 bases between. Looked up from germline, CDR1 is LGHDT and CDR2 is YNNKEL (reference sequence). The CDR3 runs to 17 residues. The CDR3 loop reads CASSQVFRRGRSYEQYF. As DNA, the CDR3 is TGTGCCAGCAGCCAAGTCTTTCGGCGGGGCCGTTCCTACGAGCAGTACTTC.

The rearrangement links TRBV5-1 to TRBJ1-3; D is possibly TRBD1 (6 bases). The germline V and J ends were trimmed by 2 bases and 0 bases, with 9 bases remaining between them. The CDR3 has 15 amino acids. Germline CDR1 is SGHRS and CDR2 is YFSETQ. The CDR3 sequence: CASSLGDNSGNTIYF. The CDR3 DNA is TGCGCCAGCAGCTTAGGGGACAACTCTGGAAACACCATATATTTT.

V is TRBV28 and J is TRBJ1-2; 11 nucleotides match TRBD1. This CDR3 has 16 amino acids. Germline V CDR1 and CDR2: MDHEN, SYDVKM. Unmatched junction bases numbered 9, after V lost 6 bases and J lost 3 bases. The chain's CDR3 is CASRRTGGFGYYGYTF. DNA of the CDR3: TGTGCCAGCAGGAGGACAGGGGGCTTTGGGTACTATGGCTACACCTTC.

This clone was seen only once. The CDR3 DNA follows: TGTGCCAGCAGTGACTCCGGGAACTACAATGAGCAGTTCTTC. Its translation is CASSDSGNYNEQFF. V and J are TRBV2 and TRBJ2-1; a possible D gene is TRBD2 (5 bases). The germline gives CDR1 SNHLY, CDR2 FYNNEI. The CDR3 runs to 14 residues. V lost 3 bases and J 3 bases, leaving 9 bases between the germline ends.

A few counts support this clone. The chain carries TRBV10-3 and TRBJ1-2, with D maybe TRBD1 (5 bases). V gave up 2 bases and J gave up 4 bases, with 17 bases separating them. CDR1 is ENHRY, CDR2 SYGVKD, per germline. The CDR3 totals 16 residues. CDR3 coding DNA: TGTGCCATCAGTGAGCCCCGGGGAGGGACCGTCTATGGCTACACCTTC. Protein sequence: CAISEPRGGTVYGYTF.

The chain employs TRBV18 and TRBJ2-2, with 8 nucleotides matching TRBD1. This CDR3 contains 15 residues. CDR1 is KGHSH and CDR2 is LQKENI in the germline V gene. Trimming at V came to 2 bases and at J to 7 bases, leaving 6 bases not matched to a gene. The CDR3 nucleotides read TGTGCCAGCTCACCAGCCAGGGGGCGTATCGGGGAGCTGTTTTTT. It specifies CASSPARGRIGELFF.

This chain uses TRBV3-1 (or the pseudogene TRBV3-2) with TRBJ1-2, with TRBD1 identical over 10 bases. CDR3 length: 15 amino acids. Germline CDR1 reads LGHDT; CDR2 reads YNNKEL (reference sequence). The ends lost 4 bases at V and 7 bases at J; junction bases unmatched: 9. The CDR3 sequence: CASSPSDRGHVGYTF. CDR3 in DNA: TGTGCCAGCAGCCCGTCTGACAGGGGGCATGTTGGCTACACCTTC.

The sample holds a few counts of this clone. The chain carries TRBV28 and TRBJ1-1, with a possible D match to TRBD1 (6 bases). Germline V lookup: CDR1 MDHEN, CDR2 SYDVKM. This CDR3 is built from 13 residues. V was cut by 7 bases and J by 3 bases, with 12 bases left in between. The CDR3 is CASNGTPYTEAFF. CDR3 DNA sequence: TGTGCCAGCAACGGGACACCGTACACTGAAGCTTTCTTT.

This clone was counted a single time. The chain has TRBV5-1 and TRBJ2-1; 8 nucleotides match TRBD1. Germline CDR1 is SGHRS and CDR2 is YFSETQ. The CDR3 has 16 residues. V was clipped by 3 bases and J by 6 bases; unmatched bases: 11. CDR3 DNA sequence: TGCGCCAGCAGCTGGGCCGGGACAGGTACCACCAATGAGCAGTTCTTC. The encoded protein is CASSWAGTGTTNEQFF.

The chain recombines TRBV5-1 with TRBJ1-1; no clear D gene. The CDR3 covers 16 residues. CDR1 is SGHRS and CDR2 is YFSETQ in the germline V gene. V lost 0 bases, J lost 5 bases, and 17 bases lay in between. The CDR3 sequence is CASSLDLMRVGTEAFF. Here the CDR3 DNA reads TGCGCCAGCAGCTTGGACCTAATGAGGGTTGGGACTGAAGCTTTCTTT.

This clone was counted only a few times. Other DNA variants within this sample encode the same CDR3. The rearrangement uses TRBV6-1 and TRBJ2-3, with 13 bases identical to TRBD2. Germline CDR1 is MNHNS and CDR2 is SASEGT. This CDR3 comprises 16 residues. With 4 bases clipped from V and 4 bases from J, the junction kept 5 bases outside the gene matches. The CDR3 loop reads CASSARLAGGADTQYF. CDR3 coding DNA: TGTGCCAGCAGTGCCCGACTAGCGGGAGGTGCAGATACGCAGTATTTT.

This clone was seen more than once but under ten times. The J gene is TRBJ1-2, the V gene TRBV6-5; 8 bases map to TRBD1. Trimming cost V 11 bases and J 5 bases; bases outside gene matches: 7. This CDR3 contains 12 residues. CDR1 MNHEY and CDR2 SVGAGI come from the germline V gene. The CDR3 DNA follows: TGTGCCGGGGGGACAGGACCTTATGGCTACACCTTC. Translated: CAGGTGPYGYTF.

This clone came up a few times. V usage is TRBV10-3 and J usage is TRBJ1-2; maybe TRBD1 (5 bases). Per the germline V gene, CDR1 is ENHRY and CDR2 is SYGVKD. V lost 3 bases and J lost 2, with 10 bases in between. This CDR3 spans 14 amino acids. CDR3 sequence: CAISDGRGNYGYTF. CDR3 bases: TGTGCCATCAGTGATGGGAGGGGAAACTATGGCTACACCTTC.

V is TRBV28 and J is TRBJ1-3; tentative D call: TRBD1 (5 bases). The V end was cut by 2 bases, the J end by 4 bases, with 6 bases between. The germline CDR1 and CDR2 sequences are MDHEN and SYDVKM. The CDR3 is 13 residues long. The CDR3 nucleotides are TGTGCCAGCAGTTTAGGGGCGGGAAACACCATATATTTT. It specifies CASSLGAGNTIYF.

The genes are TRBV28 and TRBJ2-7; 7 positions agree with TRBD1. This CDR3 is built from 15 residues. Germline-derived CDR1 and CDR2 are MDHEN and SYDVKM. Losses at the gene ends were 6 bases for V and 7 bases for J; bases not matched to a gene: 15. CDR3 sequence reads: CASSRPRGQNDEQYF. CDR3 DNA: TGTGCCAGCAGCCGGCCCCGGGGACAGAACGATGAGCAGTACTTC.

This chain joins TRBV18 and TRBJ2-2; 7 bases line up with TRBD1. Germline V gene lookup returns CDR1 KGHSH and CDR2 LQKENI. The CDR3 is 16 residues long. V shed 2 bases and J 4 bases; nucleotides not matched to a gene: 7. CDR3 in DNA: TGTGCCAGCTCACCAACCGGGACAGCGATCACCGGGGAGCTGTTTTTT. It specifies CASSPTGTAITGELFF.

This chain uses TRBV10-1 with TRBJ1-5, with TRBD1 identical over 9 bases. From germline, CDR1 is WNHNN and CDR2 SYGVQD (reference sequence). V lost 1 base, J lost 6 bases, and 4 bases stayed unmatched. The CDR3 extends over 15 amino acids. The CDR3: CASSEWTGVGQPQHF. Written as DNA, the CDR3 is TGCGCCAGCAGTGAGTGGACAGGGGTAGGTCAGCCCCAGCATTTT.

This chain connects TRBV6-1 to TRBJ2-1; 10 bases align to TRBD1. Germline V gene data show CDR1 as MNHNS and CDR2 as SASEGT. Trimming removed 6 bases from V and 8 bases from J; junction bases left unmatched: 7. This CDR3 region has 14 residues. CDR3 region: CASSPGQGWHEQFF. Written as DNA, the CDR3 is TGTGCCAGCAGCCCGGGACAGGGGTGGCATGAGCAGTTCTTC.

The rearrangement links TRBV25-1 to TRBJ2-5; 9 bases map to TRBD2. Germline CDR1 is MGHDK and CDR2 is SYGVNS. Germline trimming cut 4 bases from V and 4 bases from J; bases unmatched to any gene: 4. The CDR3 has 14 amino acids. Here the CDR3 reads CASSAASGVETQYF. The CDR3 bases are TGTGCCAGCAGTGCGGCTAGCGGGGTAGAGACCCAGTACTTC.

The chain is built from TRBV30 and TRBJ2-1; 9 nucleotides agree with TRBD2. CDR1 GTSNPN and CDR2 SVGIG come from the germline V gene (reference sequence). V was pared by 2 bases and J by 3 bases, with 11 bases of the junction left unmatched. The CDR3 consists of 17 residues. Written as DNA, the CDR3 is TGTGCCTGGAGTCCGACCTGGGGAGCGGGAGGCTACAATGAGCAGTTCTTC. Its translation: CAWSPTWGAGGYNEQFF.

This chain connects TRBV4-2 to TRBJ1-5; the match to TRBD1 covers 9 bases. Trimming cost V 4 bases and J 4 bases; bases outside gene matches: 2. There are 14 residues in the CDR3. From germline, CDR1 is LGHNA and CDR2 YNFKEQ. CDR3 region: CASSPDRGNQPQHF. The CDR3 nucleotides read TGTGCCAGCAGCCCGGACAGGGGTAATCAGCCCCAGCATTTT.